The TCR beta chain under discussion was sequenced for a study of cytomegalovirus exposure and HLA in healthy donors. CDR1 and CDR2 from the germline V gene are MNHEY and SMNVEV (reference sequence). V gave up 4 bases and J gave up 0 bases, with 16 bases separating them. The length of the CDR3 is 16 residues. In the PCR, 60 Vbeta and 13 Jbeta primers were used. Repertoires were generated with immunoSEQ multiplex PCR, while TCRdb's copy carries only in-frame clones and drops some. This table holds about 180,000 clones, about 80% found once. Sequenced material: PBMCs. This TCR came from a man aged 18 to 29 in good health and CMV-seronegative. This chain joins TRBV27 and TRBJ2-7; D unresolved. The CDR3 here is CASSSLSSAISYEQYF. The CDR3 DNA is TGTGCCAGCAGTTCCCTTTCCAGTGCCATCTCCTACGAGCAGTACTTC.